Listed below are T cell receptor beta chains from one sample, sequenced in a study of CD8 T cells in Susac syndrome. TCRdb reprocessed the immunoSEQ multiplex PCR reads via MiXCR and lists one record per CDR3 protein. Here the sample spans a few hundred thousand distinct CDR3 sequences, approximately 85% being singletons. Sequencing was performed on CD8+ T cells from PBMCs. These receptors all come from a human donor with multiple sclerosis. Both conserved end residues are part of each CDR3. D genes are given only for firm matches. Expanded clones get a size class; other rows say once, few or many, or leave the size out.

. TRBJ1-5 TRBV4-1 15 few TGCGCCAGCAGCCAAGATCGGACGTTGGGGGAGCCCCAGCATTTT CASSQDRTLGEPQHF
. TRBJ1-2 TRBV2 13 . TGTGCCAGCAGTGATTGGGGGAACTATGGCTACACCTTC CASSDWGNYGYTF
. TRBJ1-1 TRBV29-1 13 . TGCAGCGTTGAAGGTGGAGGGAACACTGAAGCTTTCTTT CSVEGGGNTEAFF
. TRBJ2-1 TRBV9 16 . TGTGCCAGCAGCGTAGGGGTTCGGCTGCCAAGCAATGAGCAGTTCTTC CASSVGVRLPSNEQFF
. TRBJ1-2 TRBV25-1 15 . TGTGCCAGCAGTGAATTCGGGCAGGGTGTCTATGGCTACACCTTC CASSEFGQGVYGYTF
TRBD2 TRBJ2-7 TRBV5-5 15 few TGTGCCAGCAGCTTGGGACCGGGGGGCTCCTACGAGCAGTACTTC CASSLGPGGSYEQYF
TRBD1 TRBJ2-7 TRBV27 15 few TGTGCCAGCAGTCTATCGGGACAGGGGTCCTACGAGCAGTACTTC CASSLSGQGSYEQYF
. TRBJ2-7 TRBV14 15 . TGTGCCAGCAGCCAAGTCCCGGGACCGTGGGTGAAGCAGTACTTC CASSQVPGPWVKQYF
. TRBJ1-2 TRBV7-9 13 . TGTGCCAGCAGCGAGGGACTTAACTATGGCTACACCTTC CASSEGLNYGYTF
. TRBJ2-7 TRBV28 16 . TGTGCCAGCACCTCAGGGGTAGAGGGATCCTCCTACGAGCAGTACTTC CASTSGVEGSSYEQYF
. TRBJ2-7 TRBV2 12 . TGTGCCAGCAGGGCCGAGGGCTACGAGCAGTACTTC CASRAEGYEQYF
. TRBJ1-2 TRBV19 15 . TGTGCCAGTAGCAAATCCCCGACCGGGGACTATGGCTACACCTTC CASSKSPTGDYGYTF
. TRBJ2-2 TRBV5-6 17 . TGTGCCAGCAGCTTGCTATCGTCTATGACGGACACCGGGGAGCTGTTTTTT CASSLLSSMTDTGELFF
. TRBJ2-1 TRBV7-9 13 . TGTGCCAGCCTAGACGGACCCAACAATGAGCAGTTCTTC CASLDGPNNEQFF
. TRBJ2-1 TRBV4-1 13 . TGCGCCAGCAGCCAAGAGCCCGTAAATGAGCAGTTCTTC CASSQEPVNEQFF
. TRBJ2-7 TRBV27 13 . TGTGCCAGCAGTTTACGTGGCGGGTACGAGCAGTACTTC CASSLRGGYEQYF
TRBD1 TRBJ2-2 TRBV6-1 14 few TGTGCCAGCAGCCCAGACAGGGCTGCCGGGGAGCTGTTTTTT CASSPDRAAGELFF
. TRBJ2-3 TRBV19 11 . TGTGCCAGAGGGGCTGAAGATACGCAGTATTTT CARGAEDTQYF
. TRBJ1-1 TRBV6-5 15 . TGTGCCAGCAGTTACTCGCGCGAGCTGAACACTGAAGCTTTCTTT CASSYSRELNTEAFF
TRBD2 TRBJ2-2 TRBV28 19 . TGTGCCAGCAGTTTATCTCTCTTGACTAGCGGAACCAACACCGGGGAGCTGTTTTTT CASSLSLLTSGTNTGELFF
. TRBJ2-1 TRBV5-5 14 . TGTGCCAGCAGCTCGGGACGTTCCTACAATGAGCAGTTCTTC CASSSGRSYNEQFF
. TRBJ2-2 TRBV11-3 14 . TGTGCCAGCAGCTCCCGTCGGGGGACCGGGGAGCTGTTTTTT CASSSRRGTGELFF
TRBD1 TRBJ2-7 TRBV6-1 14 . TGTGCCAGCAGTGAATCAGGGGGCGAGTACGAGCAGTACTTC CASSESGGEYEQYF
. TRBJ2-7 TRBV4-1 15 . TGCGCCAGCAGCCAAGAGCCTATTGGAACCTACGAGCAGTACTTC CASSQEPIGTYEQYF
. TRBJ2-2 TRBV6-2/TRBV6-3 17 . TGTGCCAGCAGTTACTCTAGCAGCCTTCCTAACACCGGGGAGCTGTTTTTT CASSYSSSLPNTGELFF
TRBD2 TRBJ2-3 TRBV30 15 . TGTGCCTGGAAGCCTAGCGGGGGTTGGACAGATACGCAGTATTTT CAWKPSGGWTDTQYF
TRBD1 TRBJ1-1 TRBV12-3/TRBV12-4 18 . TGTGCCAGCAGTTTCGGACCGGGACAGGGGAATGTGAACACTGAAGCTTTCTTT CASSFGPGQGNVNTEAFF
. TRBJ2-1 TRBV29-1 11 . TGCAGCGTTGAGGGCGGCGATGAGCAGTTCTTC CSVEGGDEQFF